Each of the 22 T cell receptor beta chains below was sequenced from the same sample in a study of T cell responses to AZD1222 COVID-19 vaccine. Here immunoSEQ multiplex PCR was the method, and the copy in TCRdb shows in-frame clones only, minus some. The sample carries 100,000 to 150,000 clones, 93% recorded once. The sequencing used peripheral blood, collected on day 0 of AZD1222 vaccination. These receptors came from an adult in good health.

This chain connects TRBV28 to TRBJ1-6; D gene unclear. V shed 6 bases and J shed 14 bases, with 14 bases lying between them. This CDR3 spans 12 amino acids. CDR1 and CDR2 (germline): MDHEN, SYDVKM. The CDR3 loop is CASSATGITLHF. The CDR3 DNA sequence: TGTGCCAGCAGCGCTACTGGTATAACCCTCCACTTT.

This chain links TRBV5-6 with TRBJ1-1; TRBD1 matches 7 bases. Germline V lookup: CDR1 SGHDT, CDR2 YYEEEE. J lost 0 bases, V lost 4 bases, and 6 bases had no gene match. CDR3 length: 15 amino acids. The chain's CDR3 is CASSGGTDMNTEAFF. CDR3 coding DNA: TGTGCCAGCAGCGGGGGGACAGATATGAACACTGAAGCTTTCTTT.

The chain couples TRBV29-1 to TRBJ2-1, with 14 bases identical to TRBD2. The CDR3 spans 16 residues. CDR1 SQVTM and CDR2 ANQGSEA come from the germline V gene. V was clipped by 6 bases and J by 7 bases; unmatched bases: 11. In nucleotides, the CDR3 is TGCAGCGTCGGGGGCGGGGGACTAGCGGGAGCAAATGAGCAGTTCTTC. Residues: CSVGGGGLAGANEQFF.

The rearrangement uses TRBV13 and TRBJ1-4; TRBD1 is a possible D gene (5 bases). The CDR3 runs 15 residues. The germline V and J ends were trimmed by 5 bases and 5 bases, with 15 bases remaining between them. Germline V gene lookup returns CDR1 PRHDT and CDR2 FYEKMQ (reference sequence). For the CDR3, the DNA is TGTGCCAGCAGCCCCTTCGGGGGGGGAAATGAAAAACTGTTTTTT. Protein: CASSPFGGGNEKLFF.

The V call is TRBV4-1, the J call TRBJ1-1, with 11 bases that match TRBD1. V was clipped by 5 bases and J by 5 bases; unmatched bases: 7. The CDR3 extends over 15 amino acids. Germline V gene data show CDR1 as MGHRA and CDR2 as YSYEKL. The chain's CDR3 is CASSIRTGGGTEAFF. In nucleotides, the CDR3 is TGCGCCAGCAGCATACGGACAGGGGGCGGAACTGAAGCTTTCTTT.

The rearrangement links TRBV27 to TRBJ1-5; no clear D gene. Per germline, CDR1 MNHEY and CDR2 SMNVEV (reference sequence). Trimming took 4 bases from V and 5 from J, leaving 9 bases between them. This CDR3 comprises 13 residues. Here the CDR3 reads CASSSNPHQPQHF. The DNA for the CDR3 is TGTGCCAGCAGTTCCAACCCCCATCAGCCCCAGCATTTT.

This sequence joins TRBV5-5 and TRBJ1-2, with D tentatively TRBD1 (5 bases). This CDR3 is 14 amino acids long. Per the germline V gene, CDR1 is SGHKS and CDR2 is YYEKEE (reference sequence). Trimming removed 5 bases at V and 6 bases at J, with 17 bases between. This CDR3 is CASSPRAGRDGYTF. DNA of the CDR3: TGTGCCAGCAGTCCCCGCGCGGGGCGTGATGGCTACACCTTC.

This chain joins TRBV5-4 and TRBJ1-2, with 7 bases that match TRBD1. Germline assignment: CDR1 SGHNT and CDR2 YYREEE (reference sequence). Unmatched junction bases numbered 5, after V lost 4 bases and J lost 8 bases. The CDR3 is 12 residues long. Here the CDR3 reads CASSRKQGGYTF. The CDR3 coding sequence is TGTGCCAGCAGCCGGAAACAGGGGGGCTACACCTTC.

The sample holds a few counts of this clone. The gene calls are TRBV3-1 (or the pseudogene TRBV3-2) and TRBJ1-1; D might be TRBD1 (5 bases). CDR1 and CDR2 (germline): LGHDT, YNNKEL (reference sequence). Trimming pared 0 bases from V and 5 bases from J, leaving 19 bases between. CDR3 length: 17 residues. CDR3 coding DNA: TGTGCCAGCAGCCAAGATCATTTTTTCAGGGACGGGACTGAAGCTTTCTTT. This codes for CASSQDHFFRDGTEAFF.

This chain uses TRBV27 with TRBJ1-5; a possible D gene is TRBD1 (5 bases). The germline gives CDR1 MNHEY, CDR2 SMNVEV (reference sequence). The V gene lost 5 bases and the J gene lost 3 bases, with 14 bases spanning the gap. The length of the CDR3 is 15 residues. CDR3 DNA: TGTGCCAGCAGTCTGTGGAGGGGCGTCAATCAGCCCCAGCATTTT. Translating gives CASSLWRGVNQPQHF.

V usage is TRBV7-6 and J usage is TRBJ2-1; D is unresolved. CDR1 is SGHVS, CDR2 FNYEAQ, per germline. The CDR3 spans 16 residues. Trimming pared 0 bases from V and 4 bases from J, leaving 13 bases between. The CDR3 protein is CASSLAGVSRYNEQFF. The CDR3 DNA reads TGTGCCAGCAGCTTAGCAGGAGTATCGAGATACAATGAGCAGTTCTTC. Full variable domain (missing parts from reference TRBV7-6 and TRBJ2-1): GAGVSQSPRYKVTKRGQDVALRCDPISGHVSLYWYRQALGQGPEFLTYFNYEAQQDKSGLPNDRFSAERPEGSISTLTIQRTEQRDSAMYRCASSLAGVSRYNEQFFGPGTRLTVL.

The J gene is TRBJ2-3, the V gene TRBV10-3, with D perhaps matching TRBD2 (7 bases). CDR1 is ENHRY, CDR2 SYGVKD, per germline. The CDR3 runs to 14 residues. The germline V and J ends were trimmed by 8 bases and 1 base, with 13 bases remaining between them. CDR3 in amino acids: CAISGGPGTDTQYF. The CDR3 coding sequence is TGTGCCATCTCGGGGGGCCCGGGCACAGATACGCAGTATTTT.

V and J are TRBV10-1 and TRBJ1-1, with TRBD1 as a possible D gene (5 bases). This CDR3 is 19 amino acids long. Germline CDR1 is WNHNN and CDR2 is SYGVQD (reference sequence). V lost 4 bases, J lost 6 bases, and 30 bases lay in between. CDR3 residues: CASSGPGRRRGPGRAEAFF. The CDR3, as DNA: TGCGCCAGCAGTGGCCCCGGGAGGAGGCGGGGTCCAGGGAGGGCTGAAGCTTTCTTT.

This rearrangement joins TRBV12-5 to TRBJ1-6, with a tentative D call TRBD1 (6 bases). V was shortened by 2 bases and J by 3 bases, with 11 bases between the two germline ends. This CDR3 has 16 amino acids. Germline-derived CDR1 and CDR2 are LGHNT and FRNRAP. In DNA, the CDR3 is TGTGCTAGTGGTTTGAGGGGGGCTGGCTATAATTCACCCCTCCACTTT. Amino acids: CASGLRGAGYNSPLHF.

The V gene is TRBV9, the J gene TRBJ2-3; weak D call: TRBD2 (6 bases). This CDR3 is 16 amino acids long. CDR1 is SGDLS and CDR2 is YYNGEE in the germline V gene. V lost 4 bases and J 1 base, leaving 16 bases between the germline ends. The CDR3 spells CASSSRLVSGTDTQYF. The CDR3 bases are TGTGCCAGCAGCTCCAGACTAGTCTCCGGCACAGATACGCAGTATTTT.

The J gene is TRBJ2-7, the V gene TRBV11-2; TRBD1 agrees at 8 bases. The V and J ends lost 2 bases and 3 bases, in that order; junction bases with no gene match: 9. Per the germline V gene, CDR1 is SGHAT and CDR2 is FQNNGV. The CDR3 has 16 amino acids. The CDR3 DNA reads as TGTGCCAGCAGCTTAAGTCACATAACAGGGGGCTACGAGCAGTACTTC. Translation: CASSLSHITGGYEQYF. The full variable domain, completed using reference TRBV11-2 and TRBJ2-7, is EAGVAQSPRYKIIEKRQSVAFWCNPISGHATLYWYQQILGQGPKLLIQFQNNGVVDDSQLPKDRFSAERLKGVDSTLKIQPAKLEDSAVYLCASSLSHITGGYEQYFGPGTRLTVT.

CDR3 nucleotides: TGTGCCAGTAGTATAGATTTAGGGGGCAAGGACGGGGAGCTGTTTTTT. This sequence encodes CASSIDLGGKDGELFF. The chain employs TRBV19 and TRBJ2-2; 7 nucleotides line up with TRBD1. The germline V gene has CDR1 LNHDA and CDR2 SQIVND (reference sequence). The CDR3 covers 16 residues. The V segment lost 0 bases and the J segment 7 bases; nucleotides outside the gene matches: 8.

The chain carries TRBV3-1 (or the pseudogene TRBV3-2) and TRBJ2-3; tentative D call: TRBD2 (6 bases). V shed 4 bases and J shed 2 bases, with 19 bases lying between them. CDR3 length equals 17 residues. Germline V CDR1 and CDR2: LGHDT, YNNKEL (reference sequence). In DNA, the CDR3 is TGTGCCAGCAGCCGAGACTCCGGGACTGAGAACACAGATACGCAGTATTTT. It codes for CASSRDSGTENTDTQYF.

The chain combines TRBV30 with TRBJ2-1, with unresolved D. V gave up 1 base and J gave up 5 bases, with 6 bases separating them. This CDR3 contains 12 residues. Germline V gene data show CDR1 as GTSNPN and CDR2 as SVGIG (reference sequence). The CDR3 DNA is TGTGCCTGGAGTGCCAGTAACAATGAGCAGTTCTTC. Translated: CAWSASNNEQFF. Together with reference TRBV30 and TRBJ2-1, the CDR3 gives the full variable domain: SQTIHQWPATLVQPVGSPLSLECTVEGTSNPNLYWYRQAAGRGLQLLFYSVGIGQISSEVPQNLSASRPQDRQFILSSKKLLLSDSGFYLCAWSASNNEQFFGPGTRLTVL.

J is TRBJ2-7 and V is TRBV15; TRBD1 matches at 12 bases. The V gene end was trimmed by 1 base and the J gene end by 7 bases; junction bases not matched to a gene: 8. The CDR3 contains 16 residues. The germline V gene has CDR1 LNHNV and CDR2 YYDKDF (reference sequence). As DNA, the CDR3 is TGTGCCACCAGCAGAGTCCGGGGACAGGGGGCGGGAGAGCAGTACTTC. This encodes CATSRVRGQGAGEQYF.

This clone appeared a single time. This sequence joins TRBV12-3 or TRBV12-4 and TRBJ2-7, with unresolved D. The CDR3 contains 13 residues. Between the trimmed V and J ends, which lost 0 bases and 1 base, there was a span of 4 bases. The chain's CDR3 is CASSLAQSYEQYF. In nucleotides, the CDR3 is TGTGCCAGCAGTTTAGCGCAGTCCTACGAGCAGTACTTC.

The rearrangement joins TRBV7-2 to TRBJ2-3, with TRBD2 matching 10 bases. CDR3 length: 15 amino acids. V lost 7 bases, J lost 4 bases, and 8 bases stayed unmatched. Germline CDR1 reads SGHTA; CDR2 reads FQGNSA. The DNA for the CDR3 is TGTGCCAGCAAATCTAGCGGGAGTATCGCAGATACGCAGTATTTT. It translates to CASKSSGSIADTQYF.